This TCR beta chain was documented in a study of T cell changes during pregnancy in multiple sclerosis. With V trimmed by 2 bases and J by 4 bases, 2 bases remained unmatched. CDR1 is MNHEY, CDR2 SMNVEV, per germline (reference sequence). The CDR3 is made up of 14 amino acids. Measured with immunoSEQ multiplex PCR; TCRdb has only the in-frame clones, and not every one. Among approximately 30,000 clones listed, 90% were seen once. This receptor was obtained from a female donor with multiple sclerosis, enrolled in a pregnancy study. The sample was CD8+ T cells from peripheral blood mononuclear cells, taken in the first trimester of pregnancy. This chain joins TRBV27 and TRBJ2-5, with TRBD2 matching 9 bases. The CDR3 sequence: CASSLGAGGETQYF. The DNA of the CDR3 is TGTGCCAGCAGTTTAGGAGCGGGAGGAGAGACCCAGTACTTC.